This passage covers 30 T cell receptor beta chains from one sample sequenced in a study of CD8 T cells in ankylosing spondylitis. General study points: Blood of patients with ankylosing spondylitis appeared to be characterized by a TCR beta motif of about eight highly homologous variants.

TCRdb re-derived calls from the 5' RACE reads in MiXCR, one entry per CDR3 protein. There are about 800,000 distinct CDR3 sequences in the sample; 10% to 15% occur only once, and roughly 0.51% lies in the top ten. These receptors' antigens are unknown. Sequencing used blood, either unsorted or a sorted T cell fraction (not recorded which). The receptors stem from a male donor with ankylosing spondylitis.

This chain uses TRBV6-1 with TRBJ1-6; D gene ambiguous. The germline CDR1 and CDR2 sequences are MNHNS and SASEGT. CDR3 size: 14 residues. Deletions cut 6 bases from V and 9 bases from J, with 15 bases between. CDR3 bases: TGTGCCAGCAGCATAGCAGACGCGGGTTCACCCCTCCACTTT. It yields the protein CASSIADAGSPLHF.

This clonotype was counted between two and nine times. The chain is built from TRBV7-6 and TRBJ1-5, with unresolved D. The CDR3 consists of 15 residues. Per the germline V gene, CDR1 is SGHVS and CDR2 is FNYEAQ. Trimming pared 3 bases from V and 3 bases from J, leaving 12 bases between. The CDR3 coding sequence is TGTGCCAGCAGCTTGACCGCTTCGCTCAATCAGCCCCAGCATTTT. It translates to CASSLTASLNQPQHF.

In this sample, this clonotype turned up a few times. The chain has TRBV29-1 and TRBJ2-5, with 7 bases fitting TRBD2. The CDR3 is 15 residues long. V lost 6 bases to trimming and J lost 0 bases; unmatched junction nucleotides: 10. Germline V gene lookup returns CDR1 SQVTM and CDR2 ANQGSEA. This chain's CDR3 is CSVGGGSGHQETQYF. CDR3 nucleotides: TGCAGCGTGGGGGGGGGGTCTGGGCACCAAGAGACCCAGTACTTC.

The V gene is TRBV5-1, the J gene TRBJ2-5; 7 bases are shared with TRBD1. Per germline, CDR1 SGHRS and CDR2 YFSETQ. V lost 3 bases, J lost 9 bases, and 14 bases stayed unmatched. CDR3 length: 15 amino acids. The chain's CDR3 is CASSSSGTESNAQYF. CDR3 coding DNA: TGCGCCAGCAGCTCCTCCGGGACAGAATCGAACGCCCAGTACTTC.

In this sample, this clonotype turned up a few times. V usage is TRBV20-1 and J usage is TRBJ2-1; 11 bases align to TRBD2. Germline CDR1 is DFQATT and CDR2 is SNEGSKA (reference sequence). CDR3 length: 15 amino acids. V gave up 5 bases and J gave up 7 bases; unmatched junction bases: 10. The DNA of the CDR3 is TGCAGTGCTGTTAGCGGGAGGGCTCGGGTAAATGAGCAGTTCTTC. Encoded protein: CSAVSGRARVNEQFF.

The chain employs TRBV20-1 and TRBJ1-1, with a tentative D call TRBD1 (5 bases). Trimming cost V 6 bases and J 3 bases, with 8 bases left between them. Germline V gives CDR1 DFQATT, CDR2 SNEGSKA (reference sequence). This CDR3 region has 11 residues. DNA of the CDR3: TGCAGTGCGGGGCGGGACACTGAAGCTTTCTTT. The encoded protein is CSAGRDTEAFF.

This clonotype was seen a handful of times. This chain uses TRBV9 with TRBJ1-6; D possibly corresponds to TRBD1 (5 bases). The V gene's germline CDR1 is SGDLS and CDR2 YYNGEE. There are 16 residues in the CDR3. V lost 0 bases and J lost 10, with 17 bases in between. The CDR3 protein is CASSVDFGAGGSPLHF. The CDR3 DNA sequence: TGTGCCAGCAGCGTAGATTTTGGGGCTGGTGGATCACCCCTCCACTTT. Complete variable domain (other parts from reference TRBV9 and TRBJ1-6): DSGVTQTPKHLITATGQRVTLRCSPRSGDLSVYWYQQSLDQGLQFLIQYYNGEERAKGNILERFSAQQFPDLHSELNLSSLELGDSALYFCASSVDFGAGGSPLHFGNGTRLTVT.

Only a few counts were recorded for this clonotype. The gene calls are TRBV12-3 or TRBV12-4 and TRBJ1-2, with a possible D match to TRBD1 (6 bases). Trimming shortened V by 2 bases and J by 0 bases, and 13 bases separated the two germline ends. This CDR3 has 16 amino acids. The CDR3, as DNA: TGTGCCAGCAGTTTAATGGCAGGGGTCCCTAACTATGGCTACACCTTC. Amino acids: CASSLMAGVPNYGYTF.

This clonotype was counted between two and nine times. The chain links TRBV6-2 or TRBV6-3 to TRBJ2-1; D gene uncertain. V was pared by 1 base and J by 5 bases, with 3 bases between. Germline V gives CDR1 MNHEY, CDR2 SVGEGT. The CDR3 runs 12 residues. The chain's CDR3 is CASSYYHNEQFF. CDR3 nucleotide sequence: TGTGCCAGCAGTTACTACCACAATGAGCAGTTCTTC.

This clonotype was observed a few times. The genes are TRBV7-3 and TRBJ2-2; tentative D call: TRBD2 (6 bases). The CDR3 runs 16 residues. Germline V CDR1 and CDR2: SGHTA, FQGTGA. Between the trimmed V and J ends, which lost 1 base and 1 base, there was a span of 10 bases. The CDR3 DNA reads as TGTGCCAGCAGCTTAAACCCAGCGGGGAACACCGGGGAGCTGTTTTTT. Translated, it gives CASSLNPAGNTGELFF.

The V gene is TRBV21-1, the J gene TRBJ1-6. TRBV21-1 is listed as a pseudogene. This CDR3 is built from 16 residues. The CDR3 DNA reads as TGTGCCAGCAGCAAAAAGGCGGGAACCTATAATTCACCCCTCCACTTT. Translated: CASSKKAGTYNSPLHF.

J is TRBJ1-4 and V is TRBV25-1; D perhaps matches TRBD1 (6 bases). Germline loops: CDR1 MGHDK, CDR2 SYGVNS. The CDR3 is made up of 16 amino acids. V was trimmed by 1 base and J by 5 bases, leaving 14 bases between them. CDR3 residues: CASSELRRDKNEKLFF. In nucleotides, the CDR3 is TGTGCCAGCAGTGAATTACGCCGGGACAAGAATGAAAAACTGTTTTTT.

This clonotype occurred a few times. V and J are TRBV20-1 and TRBJ1-6; D is unresolved. The ends were cut back, 8 bases at V and 3 bases at J, with 14 bases in the middle. In germline, CDR1 is DFQATT, CDR2 SNEGSKA (reference sequence). This CDR3 is built from 14 residues. CDR3 residues: CSLQERSYNSPLHF. The DNA for the CDR3 is TGCAGTCTCCAGGAGAGGAGCTATAATTCACCCCTCCACTTT.

The CDR3 nucleotides are TGTGCCAGCAGCTTGCCGGGACAGGGGAACACCGGGGAGCTGTTTTTT. Protein sequence: CASSLPGQGNTGELFF. The chain carries TRBV5-4 and TRBJ2-2; the match to TRBD1 covers 9 bases. The CDR3 runs to 16 residues. The J segment lost 1 base and the V segment lost 1 base, leaving 2 bases of the junction unmatched. Germline V gene sequence: CDR1 SGHNT, CDR2 YYREEE (reference sequence).

This clonotype showed up just a few times. The rearrangement joins TRBV5-5 to TRBJ1-1, with TRBD1 matching 7 bases. Per the germline V gene, CDR1 is SGHKS and CDR2 is YYEKEE (reference sequence). The trim removed 7 bases at V and 1 base at J, leaving 7 bases unmatched. This CDR3 is 14 amino acids long. The DNA of the CDR3 is TGTGCCAGCCCGCCGACAGGGCGGAACACTGAAGCTTTCTTT. The encoded protein is CASPPTGRNTEAFF. The entire variable domain, with the rest obtained from reference TRBV5-5 and TRBJ1-1, is as follows: DAGVTQSPTHLIKTRGQQVTLRCSPISGHKSVSWYQQVLGQGPQFIFQYYEKEERGRGNFPDRFSARQFPNYSSELNVNALLLGDSALYLCASPPTGRNTEAFFGQGTRLTVV.

The J gene is TRBJ1-2, the V gene TRBV5-5; D is unresolved. CDR1 and CDR2 from the germline V gene are SGHKS and YYEKEE (reference sequence). This CDR3 contains 12 residues. With 2 bases removed from V and 8 bases from J, the gap between germline ends came to 10 bases. In nucleotides, the CDR3 is TGTGCCAGCAGCTTTCCCTCGCGGGGCTACACCTTC. The encoded protein is CASSFPSRGYTF.

The chain joins TRBV6-5 to TRBJ1-1, with D perhaps TRBD1 (5 bases). The CDR3 is made up of 14 amino acids. V lost 6 bases to trimming and J lost 4 bases, with 15 bases between them. The germline V gene has CDR1 MNHEY and CDR2 SVGAGI. CDR3 sequence: CASRGPGLGTEAFF. The DNA of the CDR3 is TGTGCCAGCAGGGGGCCGGGGTTGGGCACTGAAGCTTTCTTT.

J is TRBJ2-5 and V is TRBV20-1; the match to TRBD1 covers 8 bases. The CDR3 is 15 amino acids. The junction had 7 bases not matched to a gene; V was cut back by 0 bases and J by 4 bases. Germline assignment: CDR1 DFQATT and CDR2 SNEGSKA (reference sequence). This CDR3 is CSARDLNRGIETQYF. DNA for the CDR3: TGCAGTGCTAGAGATCTTAACAGGGGGATAGAGACCCAGTACTTC.

The chain uses TRBV5-1 and TRBJ1-4, with 8 bases aligning to TRBD1. Germline lookup yields CDR1 SGHRS and CDR2 YFSETQ. V lost 5 bases to trimming and J lost 5 bases; unmatched junction nucleotides: 8. The CDR3 consists of 15 residues. CDR3: CASRGSTGENEKLFF. DNA of the CDR3: TGCGCCAGCAGGGGGTCGACAGGGGAAAATGAAAAACTGTTTTTT.

With respect to this clonotype: No conserved phenylalanine or tryptophan is present at the end of the CDR3, so a read error is the likely explanation. It is unclear where the CDR3 begins or ends on the DNA, so no DNA is shown, and the CDR3 is as TCRdb lists it. The rearrangement joins TRBV4-1 to TRBJ1-1. The CDR3 region is 9 residues in length, termini included. Germline V gives CDR1 MGHRA, CDR2 YSYEKL. CDR3 region: CASRDHLVT.

A remark on this clonotype: The junction shows a germline mismatch at one end, possibly a read error. The chain combines TRBV7-2 with TRBJ2-1, with TRBD2 as a possible D gene (5 bases). The CDR3 is 15 residues long. Germline lookup yields CDR1 SGHTA and CDR2 FQGNSA. CDR3 nucleotide sequence: TGTGCCAGGAGCTTAGGGAGCCCCCACTACAATGAGCAGTTCTTC. It codes for CARSLGSPHYNEQFF.

The table lists this clonotype with a few counts. This rearrangement joins TRBV4-3 to TRBJ2-4; D is unresolved. The CDR3 runs 14 residues. Trimming shortened V by 1 base and J by 2 bases, and 6 bases separated the two germline ends. Germline lookup yields CDR1 LGHNA and CDR2 YSLEER. The CDR3 bases are TGCGCCAGCAGCCAAGGGGTAACCAAAAACATTCAGTACTTC. This sequence encodes CASSQGVTKNIQYF.

This clonotype was recorded a few times. This rearrangement joins TRBV6-4 to TRBJ1-2; the D gene is possibly TRBD1 (6 bases). The V end was cut by 2 bases, the J end by 7 bases, with 14 bases between. Germline V gene sequence: CDR1 MRHNA, CDR2 SNTAGT. The CDR3 length is 14 residues. This chain's CDR3 is CASSDRSRGGGYTF. CDR3 DNA: TGTGCCAGCAGTGACCGGAGCAGGGGTGGTGGCTACACCTTC.

This chain joins TRBV7-9 and TRBJ2-5, with D perhaps TRBD1 or TRBD2 (6 bases each). The germline V gene encodes CDR1 SEHNR and CDR2 FQNEAQ (reference sequence). This CDR3 contains 14 residues. V dropped 7 bases and J dropped 3 bases, with 15 bases sitting between them. CDR3 sequence reads: CASNPQGGEETQYF. CDR3 DNA: TGTGCCAGCAACCCACAGGGAGGAGAAGAGACCCAGTACTTC.

The chain links TRBV7-2 to TRBJ1-6; D possibly corresponds to TRBD1 (6 bases). The CDR3 sequence is 16 residues long. Trimming took off 5 bases at V and 10 bases at J, with 21 bases between the two ends. In germline, CDR1 is SGHTA, CDR2 FQGNSA. This CDR3 reads CASSASTGYGRSPLHF. CDR3 coding DNA: TGTGCCAGCAGCGCATCGACAGGTTACGGTCGCTCACCCCTCCACTTT.

The gene calls are TRBV29-1 and TRBJ2-1; maybe TRBD2 (6 bases). Germline V gene data show CDR1 as SQVTM and CDR2 as ANQGSEA. CDR3 length: 13 amino acids. Trimming shortened V by 6 bases and J by 4 bases, and 13 bases separated the two germline ends. The CDR3 here is CSVRASVYNEQFF. The CDR3 DNA follows: TGCAGCGTAAGGGCTAGCGTGTACAATGAGCAGTTCTTC.

Many counts were recorded for this clonotype. V and J are TRBV7-2 and TRBJ2-3; TRBD2 is a possible D gene (5 bases). V lost 3 bases and J lost 2, with 12 bases in between. The CDR3 has 15 residues. Germline-derived CDR1 and CDR2 are SGHTA and FQGNSA. The CDR3 bases are TGTGCCAGCAGCTTCGGGATATACTACACAGATACGCAGTATTTT. It codes for CASSFGIYYTDTQYF.

This clonotype showed up many times. The chain joins TRBV5-1 to TRBJ1-2, with 7 bases that match TRBD1. This CDR3 has 13 residues. J was trimmed by 7 bases and V by 3 bases; bases with no gene match: 6. Germline V gene sequence: CDR1 SGHRS, CDR2 YFSETQ. CDR3 residues: CASSYTGDAGYTF. The CDR3 DNA sequence: TGCGCCAGCAGCTACACAGGGGACGCTGGCTACACCTTC.

The chain links TRBV6-5 to TRBJ1-2; maybe TRBD1 (6 bases). The CDR3 runs 14 residues. The V and J ends lost 2 bases and 4 bases respectively, with 11 bases between them. CDR1 is MNHEY and CDR2 is SVGAGI in the germline V gene. The CDR3, as DNA: TGTGCCAGCAGTTACCGGACAGATCTCTATGGCTACACCTTC. Amino acid sequence: CASSYRTDLYGYTF.

This clonotype was counted between two and nine times. Relative to the germline gene, one junction end is altered; a read error may explain this. The gene calls are TRBV7-7 and TRBJ2-2; 7 bases line up with TRBD2. CDR3 length: 13 residues. Germline V CDR1 and CDR2: SSHAT, FNYEAQ (reference sequence). The CDR3 spells CASSPREGGELFF. The CDR3 nucleotides are TGTGCTAGCAGCCCTAGGGAGGGCGGGGAGCTGTTTTTT.